The 32 T cell receptor beta chains listed next were all sequenced from one sample in a study of tumor and adjacent non-tumor tissue in lung cancer. The library came from three nested PCR rounds adapted from ARM-PCR protocols. TCRdb re-called the multiplex PCR reads through MiXCR, storing one row per CDR3 protein. The sample shows roughly 76,000 distinct CDR3 sequences, approximately 68% of them seen only once. RNA was extracted from bulk tissue without any cell sorting. The sequenced sample consisted of lung tumor tissue. The receptors originated from a woman in her 70s with non-small cell lung cancer.

Of note for this clonotype: The junction departs from the called germline gene at one end, perhaps through a read error. The chain couples TRBV12-3 or TRBV12-4 to TRBJ1-5, with a weak D call TRBD1 (6 bases). CDR3 length: 16 amino acids. CDR3 DNA: TGTGCCAGTAGTTTTGGGGCCATGGGGGGCGATCAGCCCCAGCATTTT. As protein: CASSFGAMGGDQPQHF.

The table lists this clonotype with many counts. For the CDR3, the DNA is TGTGCCAACCACGGGGCTCTTTGGGATGGCTACACCTTC. Translating it yields CANHGALWDGYTF. V gene TRBV6-6 combines with J gene TRBJ1-2, with a possible D match to TRBD1 (5 bases). This CDR3 is 13 amino acids long. From germline, CDR1 is MNHNY and CDR2 SVGAGI (reference sequence). V was trimmed by 10 bases and J by 6 bases, leaving 18 bases between them.

About this clonotype itself: The junction and the germline gene differ at one end; a read error may be behind it. Here the CDR3 reads CSAWTSGSVTGGLFF. DNA for the CDR3: TGCAGCGCCTGGACTAGCGGGAGTGTCACCGGGGGGCTGTTTTTT. The rearrangement uses TRBV29-1 and TRBJ2-2; 13 nucleotides align to TRBD2. There are 15 residues in the CDR3. Germline CDR1 and CDR2: SQVTM and ANQGSEA.

V gene TRBV10-2 combines with J gene TRBJ2-1, with no clear D. Germline CDR1 and CDR2: WSHSY and SAAADI. The CDR3 runs 15 residues. The ends were cut back, 6 bases at V and 4 bases at J, with 16 bases in the middle. CDR3 residues: CASRIFRGEYNEQFF. CDR3 DNA sequence: TGCGCCAGCAGGATCTTTCGCGGCGAATACAATGAGCAGTTCTTC.

A note on this clonotype: This may be a read error, as it is one base from a much larger clone. The chain uses TRBV5-1 and TRBJ2-1, with D perhaps TRBD1 or TRBD2 (6 bases each). Trimming cost V 9 bases and J 15 bases, with 28 bases left between them. Germline CDR1 reads SGHRS; CDR2 reads YFSETQ. The CDR3 loop spans 14 amino acids. The CDR3: CAIGVGTSPGLSFF. The CDR3 DNA reads TGCGCCATCGGGGTCGGGACATCACCGGGACTTTCGTTCTTC.

Note on this clonotype: The junction and the germline gene differ at one end; a read error may be behind it. This chain joins TRBV4-2 and TRBJ2-3, with D possibly being TRBD2 (6 bases). The germline CDR1 and CDR2 sequences are LGHNA and YNFKEQ. CDR3 length: 14 amino acids. CDR3 region: CASSHSGSTYTQYF. CDR3 DNA sequence: TGTGCCAGCAGCCATAGCGGTAGCACATATACGCAGTATTTT.

The chain couples TRBV29-1 to TRBJ2-3, with D possibly TRBD1 on 6 matching bases. The V end lost 7 bases, the J end lost 6 bases, and 26 bases lay between the germline ends. Germline lookup yields CDR1 SQVTM and CDR2 ANQGSEA. The CDR3 totals 16 residues. The CDR3 sequence: CSARTQGNSKSDTQYF. The CDR3 nucleotides read TGCAGCGCCCGTACCCAGGGGAACAGTAAGTCTGATACGCAGTATTTT.

Comments on this clonotype: A clone one base away is much larger, so this may be a read error. This chain's CDR3 is CTSTTWASGNEQFF. The CDR3 DNA is TGTACCAGCACGACTTGGGCCTCGGGGAATGAGCAGTTCTTC. The genes are TRBV12-3 or TRBV12-4 and TRBJ2-1, with D possibly matching TRBD2 (5 bases). The CDR3 has 14 residues.

In this sample, this clonotype turned up many times. The chain recombines TRBV30 with TRBJ1-2; D gene ambiguous. V was cut by 1 base and J by 0 bases, with 3 bases left in between. In germline, CDR1 is GTSNPN, CDR2 SVGIG (reference sequence). The CDR3 contains 12 residues. For the CDR3, the DNA is TGTGCCTGGAGTGACACTAACTATGGCTACACCTTC. Translation: CAWSDTNYGYTF.

This clonotype was recorded many times. The chain joins TRBV5-1 to TRBJ1-1; maybe TRBD1 (6 bases). V lost 2 bases, J lost 5 bases, and 19 bases lay in between. Germline CDR1 and CDR2: SGHRS and YFSETQ. The CDR3 length is 16 residues. CDR3 sequence: CASSFTPGDEGTEAFF. For the CDR3, the DNA is TGCGCCAGCAGCTTTACCCCAGGGGACGAAGGGACTGAAGCTTTCTTT. The full variable domain, rest sourced from reference TRBV5-1 and TRBJ1-1, is KAGVTQTPRYLIKTRGQQVTLSCSPISGHRSVSWYQQTPGQGLQFLFEYFSETQRNKGNFPGRFSGRQFSNSRSEMNVSTLELGDSALYLCASSFTPGDEGTEAFFGQGTRLTVV.

As regards this clonotype: A much larger clone is a single base away; this may be a read error. The chain combines TRBV20-1 with TRBJ1-2; TRBD1 matches 9 bases. The germline gives CDR1 DFQATT, CDR2 SNEGSKA (reference sequence). V lost 0 bases, J lost 8 bases, and 7 bases stayed unmatched. The CDR3 has 14 amino acids. In DNA, the CDR3 is TGCAGTGCTAGAGACCGGACAGGGGTTGACGGCTACACCTTC. Encoded protein: CSARDRTGVDGYTF.

Concerning this clonotype: The CDR3 end shows no conserved phenylalanine or tryptophan, and so a read error is likely. The DNA is left out, because the CDR3 cannot be placed on it with certainty; the CDR3 is given as TCRdb lists it. Here the CDR3 reads CASSLGLDYNEQFL. The rearrangement joins TRBV11-3 to TRBJ2-1; TRBD2, the table's D call, lacks a check against the DNA. Ends included, the CDR3 has 14 residues. CDR1 and CDR2 from the germline V gene are SGHNT and YENEEA.

On this clonotype: This may be a read error, as it is one base from a much larger clone. The chain recombines TRBV11-2 with TRBJ2-2; D call uncertain. Germline loops: CDR1 SGHAT, CDR2 FQNNGV. Deletions cut 10 bases from V and 1 base from J, with 16 bases between. This CDR3 has 15 amino acids. This CDR3 reads CAITPEPQNTGELFF. The CDR3 DNA follows: TGTGCCATCACCCCCGAGCCCCAGAACACCGGGGAGCTGTTTTTT.

The rearrangement links TRBV20-1 to TRBJ1-5, with TRBD1 matching 10 bases. Near its end, the DNA agrees better with TRBJ2-3, so the J call may be wrong. The CDR3 runs 14 residues. Germline values: CDR1 DFQATT, CDR2 SNEGSKA (reference sequence). The CDR3 nucleotides are TGCAGTGCCGAAGGGACAGGGGCCAATCAGCCTCAGTATTTT. It specifies CSAEGTGANQPQYF.

A note on this clonotype: It may be a read error: a sequence one base away is much more abundant. J is TRBJ2-7 and V is TRBV14; no definite D call. CDR1 SGHDN and CDR2 FVKESK come from the germline V gene. Trimming removed 1 base at V and 5 bases at J, with 18 bases between. This CDR3 is 16 amino acids long. The CDR3 bases are TGTGCCAGCAGCCAAGTTCGTTCCCCGCTTTTCCACGAGCAGTACTTC. Amino acids: CASSQVRSPLFHEQYF.

Of note for this clonotype: In this CDR3 the conserved last residue, phenylalanine or tryptophan, is missing, so a read error is likely. The chain combines TRBV6-2 or TRBV6-3 with TRBJ2-3; no definite D call. The CDR3 loop spans 12 amino acids. CDR1 MNHEY and CDR2 SVGEGT come from the germline V gene. V lost 6 bases and J 7 bases, leaving 11 bases between the germline ends. CDR3 DNA: TGTGCCAGCAGCCCCATCTCTTATACGCAGTATTAT. This sequence encodes CASSPISYTQYY.

On this clonotype: This could be a read error, since a much larger clone is one nucleotide away. DNA of the CDR3: TGTGCCTGCAGCCCTAGACACCGGACAGGCAACACCAATCAGCCCCAGCATTTT. Translating it yields CACSPRHRTGNTNQPQHF. The V and J genes are TRBV7-2 and TRBJ1-5; 7 bases map to TRBD1. Germline-derived CDR1 and CDR2 are SGHTA and FQGNSA. The CDR3 consists of 18 residues.

This clonotype was found a few times. CDR3 coding DNA: TGCAGTGCTAAGGGCGGGAGTGACTACAATGAGCAGTTCTTC. Encoded protein: CSAKGGSDYNEQFF. The J gene is TRBJ2-1, the V gene TRBV20-1; 7 positions match TRBD2. The germline CDR1 and CDR2 sequences are DFQATT and SNEGSKA (reference sequence). The CDR3 is 14 amino acids. V was clipped by 4 bases and J by 3 bases; unmatched bases: 6.

A note on this clonotype: Because it lacks the conserved phenylalanine or tryptophan at the end, this CDR3 is likely a read error. V gene TRBV14 combines with J gene TRBJ2-1; no definite D call. From germline, CDR1 is SGHDN and CDR2 FVKESK. The CDR3 has 15 amino acids. This CDR3 is CTSSQFLEQDNEQFY. The CDR3 nucleotides are TGTACAAGCAGCCAGTTTTTAGAGCAGGACAATGAGCAGTTCTAC.

Remarks on this clonotype: At one end, the junction sequence differs from germline, possibly due to a read error. The genes are TRBV5-5 and TRBJ1-2; no firm D call. CDR1 is SGHKS, CDR2 YYEKEE, per germline (reference sequence). This CDR3 spans 15 amino acids. The CDR3 is CASSLGPGSGYGYTF. CDR3 DNA sequence: TGTGCGAGCAGCTTGGGCCCCGGCAGTGGCTATGGCTACACCTTC. Complete variable domain (other parts from reference TRBV5-5 and TRBJ1-2): DAGVTQSPTHLIKTRGQQVTLRCSPISGHKSVSWYQQVLGQGPQFIFQYYEKEERGRGNFPDRFSARQFPNYSSELNVNALLLGDSALYLCASSLGPGSGYGYTFGSGTRLTVV.

For this clonotype: A much larger clone lies one base from this, so it may be a read error. The gene calls are TRBV29-1 and TRBJ1-1; D is unresolved. CDR3 length equals 10 residues. The ends were cut back, 8 bases at V and 7 bases at J, with 11 bases in the middle. Germline CDR1 is SQVTM and CDR2 is ANQGSEA. CDR3 region: CSILLDEAFF. The CDR3 DNA follows: TGCAGCATCCTACTGGATGAAGCTTTCTTT. Using reference TRBV29-1 and TRBJ1-1 for the parts outside the CDR3, the full variable domain is SAVISQKPSRDICQRGTSLTIQCQVDSQVTMMFWYRQQPGQSLTLIATANQGSEATYESGFVIDKFPISRPNLTFSTLTVSNMSPEDSSIYLCSILLDEAFFGQGTRLTVV.

As concerns this clonotype: It may be a read error: a sequence one base away is much more abundant. J is TRBJ1-5 and V is TRBV28; 7 positions agree with TRBD1. The CDR3 totals 18 residues. V dropped 5 bases and J dropped 5; count of bases not matched to a gene: 18. Germline V gene lookup returns CDR1 MDHEN and CDR2 SYDVKM. Here the CDR3 DNA reads TGTGCCAGCAGTCCCTTGACAGGGTCCGTGGGGAGCGATCAGCCCCAGCATTTT. This translates into CASSPLTGSVGSDQPQHF. Full variable domain (outside the CDR3, taken from reference TRBV28 and TRBJ1-5): DVKVTQSSRYLVKRTGEKVFLECVQDMDHENMFWYRQDPGLGLRLIYFSYDVKMKEKGDIPEGYSVSREKKERFSLILESASTNQTSMYLCASSPLTGSVGSDQPQHFGDGTRLSIL.

This clonotype has only a few counts. V and J are TRBV5-1 and TRBJ2-2, with TRBD2 as a possible D gene (5 bases). The CDR3 has 15 residues. V was shortened by 6 bases and J by 2 bases, with 14 bases between the two germline ends. Germline V CDR1 and CDR2: SGHRS, YFSETQ. CDR3 sequence reads: CASTPLGDNTGELFF. The DNA of the CDR3 is TGCGCCAGCACCCCGCTCGGGGATAACACCGGGGAGCTGTTTTTT.

About this clonotype itself: The junction shows a germline mismatch at one end, possibly a read error. The rearrangement uses TRBV6-1 and TRBJ2-3; TRBD2 aligns across 11 bases. The length of the CDR3 is 15 residues. The V gene's germline CDR1 is MNHNS and CDR2 SASEGT. The CDR3 DNA is TGTGCCAGCAGCGTCTTTAGCGGGAGGGGGGATACGCAGTTTTTT. Its protein is CASSVFSGRGDTQFF.

Turning to this clonotype: No conserved phenylalanine or tryptophan ends this CDR3, so it is likely a read error. This chain links TRBV20-1 with TRBJ2-7, with D possibly being TRBD1 (6 bases). Trimming took 4 bases from V and 0 from J, leaving 22 bases between them. Per germline, CDR1 DFQATT and CDR2 SNEGSKA (reference sequence). This CDR3 is built from 17 residues. The CDR3, as DNA: TGCAGTGCTAACCAAATTAAACAGGGAGTCGACTCCTACGAGCAGTACTGC. Translating it yields CSANQIKQGVDSYEQYC.

Regarding this clonotype: Compared with germline, one end of the junction differs, possibly owing to a read error. The chain employs TRBV12-3 or TRBV12-4 and TRBJ2-7, with 8 bases identical to TRBD2. The CDR3 is 16 residues long. CDR3 nucleotide sequence: TGTGACAGCAGCCCCGGGGGGGCGGGAAGGGGCTACAAGCAGTACTTC. Translation gives CDSSPGGAGRGYKQYF.

About this clonotype: This likely comes from a read error, as the CDR3 has no conserved phenylalanine or tryptophan at its end. The chain links TRBV5-1 to TRBJ2-1; tentatively, D is TRBD1 or TRBD2 (5 bases each). Germline loops: CDR1 SGHRS, CDR2 YFSETQ. The CDR3 is made up of 15 amino acids. CDR3 residues: CTSSFGDVSYNEQFL. The DNA of the CDR3 is TGCACCAGCAGCTTTGGGGACGTCTCCTACAATGAGCAGTTCTTA.

In regard to this clonotype: This CDR3 fails to terminate in the conserved phenylalanine or tryptophan, so it likely reflects a read error. The gene calls are TRBV11-1 and TRBJ2-1, with D unresolved. This CDR3 spans 12 amino acids. CDR1 is SGHAT, CDR2 FQDESV, per germline (reference sequence). CDR3 nucleotides: TGTGCCAGTAGCTTAAATTACAATGAGCAGTTCATC. This sequence encodes CASSLNYNEQFI.

Remarks on this clonotype: The junction shows a germline mismatch at one end, possibly a read error. The chain combines TRBV4-1 with TRBJ2-2; 9 nucleotides align to TRBD2. CDR3 length: 14 residues. The V gene's germline CDR1 is MGHRA and CDR2 YSYEKL. The CDR3 loop reads CASRIAGDTGGLFF. CDR3 DNA sequence: TGTGCCAGCAGAATAGCGGGAGACACCGGGGGGCTATTTTTT.

This clonotype was seen once. This may stem from a read error, because a much larger clone lies one nucleotide away. The rearrangement uses TRBV5-1 and TRBJ2-2, with D hard to call. The CDR3 has 12 amino acids. Germline V CDR1 and CDR2: SGHRS, YFSETQ. As DNA, the CDR3 is TGCGCCAGCAGCCCTTACACCCGGGAGCTGTTTTTT. The encoded protein is CASSPYTRELFF. Full variable domain (rest looked up from reference TRBV5-1 and TRBJ2-2): KAGVTQTPRYLIKTRGQQVTLSCSPISGHRSVSWYQQTPGQGLQFLFEYFSETQRNKGNFPGRFSGRQFSNSRSEMNVSTLELGDSALYLCASSPYTRELFFGEGSRLTVL.

A note on this clonotype: An end of the junction differs from the germline gene, which may be a read error. This chain connects TRBV6-5 to TRBJ2-7; 7 bases fit TRBD2. This CDR3 region has 16 residues. The V gene's germline CDR1 is MNHEY and CDR2 SVGAGI. The CDR3 DNA follows: TGTGGCAGCAATTACGTGGTGGGAGGGAGTTCCTACGAGCAGTACTTC. Its protein product is CGSNYVVGGSSYEQYF.

This chain uses TRBV4-1 with TRBJ2-7; D is possibly TRBD1 or TRBD2 (5 bases each). This CDR3 has 14 residues. V was pared by 4 bases and J by 6 bases, with 16 bases between. The germline CDR1 and CDR2 sequences are MGHRA and YSYEKL. The CDR3, as DNA: TGCGCCAGCAGCCCCCGGGACGATGTCTGCGAGCAGTACTTC. Translated: CASSPRDDVCEQYF.